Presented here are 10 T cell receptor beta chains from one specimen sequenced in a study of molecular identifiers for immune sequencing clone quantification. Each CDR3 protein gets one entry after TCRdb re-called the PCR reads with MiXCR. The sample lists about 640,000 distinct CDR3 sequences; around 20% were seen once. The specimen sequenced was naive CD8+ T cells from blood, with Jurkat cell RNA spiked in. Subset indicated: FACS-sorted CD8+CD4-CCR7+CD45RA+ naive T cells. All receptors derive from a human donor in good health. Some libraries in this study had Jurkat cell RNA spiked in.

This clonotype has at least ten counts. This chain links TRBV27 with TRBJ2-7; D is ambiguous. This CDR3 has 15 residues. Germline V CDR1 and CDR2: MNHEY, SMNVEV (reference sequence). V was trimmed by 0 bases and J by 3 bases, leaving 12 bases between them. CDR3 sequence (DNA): TGTGCCAGCAGTTTATCCGGCCCATCCGGCTACGAGCAGTACTTC. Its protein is CASSLSGPSGYEQYF.

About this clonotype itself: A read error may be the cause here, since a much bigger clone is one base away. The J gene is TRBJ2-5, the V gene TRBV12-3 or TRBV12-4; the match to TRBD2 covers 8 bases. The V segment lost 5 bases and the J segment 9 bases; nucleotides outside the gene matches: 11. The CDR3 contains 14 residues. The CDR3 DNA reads TGTGCCAGCAGTACAGGGACCGGGGGGGAGGCCCAGTACTTC. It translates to CASSTGTGGEAQYF.

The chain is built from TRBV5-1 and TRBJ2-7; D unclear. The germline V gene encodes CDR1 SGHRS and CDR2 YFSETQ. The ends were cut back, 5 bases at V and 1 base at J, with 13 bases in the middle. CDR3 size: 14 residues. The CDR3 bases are TGCGCCAGCAGGTCTAACCTTGGGTCCTACGAGCAGTACTTC. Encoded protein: CASRSNLGSYEQYF.

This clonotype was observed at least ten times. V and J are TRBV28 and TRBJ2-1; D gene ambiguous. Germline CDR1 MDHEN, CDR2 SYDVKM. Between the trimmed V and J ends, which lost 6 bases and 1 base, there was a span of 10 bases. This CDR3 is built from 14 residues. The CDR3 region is CASRPDTSYNEQFF. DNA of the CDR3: TGTGCCAGCAGGCCCGACACTTCCTACAATGAGCAGTTCTTC.

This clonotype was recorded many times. CDR3 sequence: CASSYGGGFNNEQFF. The CDR3 region has the DNA TGTGCCAGCAGTTACGGCGGGGGGTTCAACAATGAGCAGTTCTTC. The V gene is TRBV6-2 or TRBV6-3, the J gene TRBJ2-1, with TRBD2 matching over 8 bases. This CDR3 contains 15 residues. V was pared by 2 bases and J by 5 bases, with 5 bases of the junction left unmatched. Germline CDR1 and CDR2: MNHEY and SVGEGT.

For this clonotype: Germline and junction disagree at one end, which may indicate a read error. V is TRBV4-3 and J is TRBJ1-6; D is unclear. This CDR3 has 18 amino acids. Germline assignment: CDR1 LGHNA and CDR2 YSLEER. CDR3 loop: CANSQDSSGSSYNSPLYF. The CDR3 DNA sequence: TGCGCCAACAGCCAAGATAGCTCCGGGAGCTCCTATAATTCACCCCTCTACTTT.

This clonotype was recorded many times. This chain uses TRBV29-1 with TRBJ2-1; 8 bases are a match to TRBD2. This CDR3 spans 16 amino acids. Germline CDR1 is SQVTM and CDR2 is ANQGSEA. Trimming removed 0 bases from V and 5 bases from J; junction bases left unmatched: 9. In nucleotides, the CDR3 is TGCAGCGTTGAAGATCGAGTCGGGAGGGCGGACAATGAGCAGTTCTTC. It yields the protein CSVEDRVGRADNEQFF.

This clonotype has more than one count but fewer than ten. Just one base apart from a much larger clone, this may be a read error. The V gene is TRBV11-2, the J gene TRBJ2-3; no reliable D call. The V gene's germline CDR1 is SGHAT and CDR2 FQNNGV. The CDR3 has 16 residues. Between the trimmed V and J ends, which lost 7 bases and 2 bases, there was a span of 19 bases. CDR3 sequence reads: CASTHTYDPHTDTQYF. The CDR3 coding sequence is TGTGCCAGCACCCACACCTATGACCCACACACAGATACGCAGTATTTT.

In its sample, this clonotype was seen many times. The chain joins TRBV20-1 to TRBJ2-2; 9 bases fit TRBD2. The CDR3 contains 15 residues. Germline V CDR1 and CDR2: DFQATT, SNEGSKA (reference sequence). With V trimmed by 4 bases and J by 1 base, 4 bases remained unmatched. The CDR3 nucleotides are TGCAGTGCTAATCTAGCGGGATGGAACACCGGGGAGCTGTTTTTT. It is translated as CSANLAGWNTGELFF.

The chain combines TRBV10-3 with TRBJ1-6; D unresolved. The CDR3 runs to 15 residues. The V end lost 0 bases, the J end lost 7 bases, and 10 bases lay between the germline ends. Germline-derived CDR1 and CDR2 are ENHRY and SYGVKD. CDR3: CAISESMENNSPLHF. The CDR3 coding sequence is TGTGCCATCAGTGAGTCGATGGAGAACAATTCACCCCTCCACTTT.